The sequence of this TCR beta chain was determined in a study of T cell responses to AZD1222 COVID-19 vaccine. Overall study context: Some second doses came at about 4 weeks and others at about 12 weeks; these were pooled.

Here immunoSEQ multiplex PCR was the method, and the copy in TCRdb shows in-frame clones only, minus some. The sample holds 100,000 to 120,000 clones, about four fifths seen once. The CDR3 consists of 14 residues. With 6 bases clipped from V and 1 base from J, the junction kept 5 bases outside the gene matches. Germline CDR1 is MNHEY and CDR2 is SVGAGI. Study-level points and caveats: Vaccination with two AZD1222 doses was followed by a rise in Spike-specific TCR breadth and depth. Unmutated regions of variants are reportedly targeted by nearly half of spike-specific TCRs. Clonal diversity may have been underestimated in mostly white British donors.

There are a few counts of this clone. The antigen is not known. The sample in question was peripheral blood, obtained on day 0 of AZD1222 vaccination. This chain joins TRBV6-5 and TRBJ2-5, with TRBD1 matching over 7 bases. The sequence was obtained from an adult in good health. CDR3 region: CASSNRGVQETQYF. The CDR3 coding sequence is TGTGCCAGCAGCAACAGGGGAGTCCAAGAGACCCAGTACTTC.